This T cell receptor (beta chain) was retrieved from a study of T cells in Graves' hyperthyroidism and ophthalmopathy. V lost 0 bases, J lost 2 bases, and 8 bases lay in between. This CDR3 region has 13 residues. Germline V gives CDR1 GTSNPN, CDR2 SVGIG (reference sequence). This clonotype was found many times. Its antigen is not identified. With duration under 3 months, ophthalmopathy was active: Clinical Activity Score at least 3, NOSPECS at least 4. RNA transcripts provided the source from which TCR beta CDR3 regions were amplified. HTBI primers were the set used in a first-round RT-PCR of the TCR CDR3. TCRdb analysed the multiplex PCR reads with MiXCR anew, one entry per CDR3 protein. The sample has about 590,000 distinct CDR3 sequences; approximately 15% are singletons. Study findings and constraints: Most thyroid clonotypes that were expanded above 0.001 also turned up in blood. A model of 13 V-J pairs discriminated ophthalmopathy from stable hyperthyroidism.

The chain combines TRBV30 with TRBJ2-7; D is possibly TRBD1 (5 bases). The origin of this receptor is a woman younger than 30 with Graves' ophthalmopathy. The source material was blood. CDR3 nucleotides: TGTGCCTGGAGTGTAAAGGACACCTACGAGCAGTACTTC. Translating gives CAWSVKDTYEQYF. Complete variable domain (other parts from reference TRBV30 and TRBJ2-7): SQTIHQWPATLVQPVGSPLSLECTVEGTSNPNLYWYRQAAGRGLQLLFYSVGIGQISSEVPQNLSASRPQDRQFILSSKKLLLSDSGFYLCAWSVKDTYEQYFGPGTRLTVT.